This T cell receptor (beta chain) appears in the sequencing data of a study of radiotherapy plus CTLA-4 blockade in lung cancer. Notes on the study in general: Interferon-beta and early blood T cell clone dynamics reportedly predicted response best.

Method: immunoSEQ multiplex PCR; TCRdb's copy keeps in-frame clones and lacks some. The repertoire has roughly 90,000 clones, about 78% of them found once; the top ten carry under 4.5%. The V gene end was trimmed by 3 bases and the J gene end by 6 bases; junction bases not matched to a gene: 4. This CDR3 comprises 15 residues. Per the germline V gene, CDR1 is SGDLS and CDR2 is YYNGEE. Points on this clone: Its antigen is not known.

The rearrangement uses TRBV9 and TRBJ2-2; TRBD2 matches 11 bases. The material sequenced was peripheral blood, taken from a patient treated with radiotherapy plus ipilimumab. This receptor was obtained from a human donor with non-small cell lung cancer who had a partial response to radiotherapy plus ipilimumab. Some clones in this sample may be carry-over from other donors' samples. CDR3 in amino acids: CASSGQGLAAGELFF. The CDR3 DNA is TGTGCCAGCAGCGGCCAGGGACTAGCGGCCGGGGAGCTGTTTTTT.